The 11 T cell receptor beta chains in this list originate from one sample, sequenced in a study of cytomegalovirus exposure and HLA in healthy donors. PCR involved 60 Vbeta and 13 Jbeta primers. The table came from immunoSEQ multiplex PCR; TCRdb's copy has only in-frame clones and leaves some out. The table counts approximately 60,000 clones; 5.3% lies in the top ten. Sequenced input: PBMCs. All receptors derive from a man aged 30-40 years in good health and CMV-seropositive.

This rearrangement joins TRBV7-9 to TRBJ1-3, with D perhaps TRBD1 (5 bases). V dropped 3 bases and J dropped 0 bases, with 9 bases sitting between them. Germline CDR1 is SEHNR and CDR2 is FQNEAQ (reference sequence). The CDR3 length is 15 residues. CDR3 DNA: TGTGCCAGCAGCTTCGAGGGACTCTCTGGAAACACCATATATTTT. Translation: CASSFEGLSGNTIYF.

The V call is TRBV7-3, the J call TRBJ2-3, with 9 bases identical to TRBD1. J gave up 2 bases and V 1 base, and 1 base lay outside the gene matches. Germline CDR1 and CDR2: SGHTA and FQGTGA. This CDR3 comprises 15 residues. CDR3: CASSLRTGATDTQYF. The CDR3 DNA follows: TGTGCCAGCAGCTTAAGGACAGGGGCCACAGATACGCAGTATTTT.

The V call is TRBV4-1, the J call TRBJ2-3; D is possibly TRBD2 (6 bases). The germline V gene encodes CDR1 MGHRA and CDR2 YSYEKL. The CDR3 has 17 residues. V was cut by 4 bases and J by 0 bases, with 17 bases left in between. For the CDR3, the DNA is TGCGCCAGCAGCCCTCCCCGGGGGAGTGATAGCACAGATACGCAGTATTTT. This sequence encodes CASSPPRGSDSTDTQYF.

The CDR3 DNA reads as TGTGCCAGCAGGCCCTACAGGGGGCGCGGAAACACCATATATTTT. It encodes CASRPYRGRGNTIYF. The rearrangement joins TRBV6-5 to TRBJ1-3, with 9 bases aligning to TRBD1. With 6 bases clipped from V and 4 bases from J, the junction kept 7 bases outside the gene matches. Germline-derived CDR1 and CDR2 are MNHEY and SVGAGI. This CDR3 is 15 amino acids long.

J is TRBJ2-1 and V is TRBV27; 9 positions match TRBD1. CDR3 length: 17 residues. Germline CDR1 and CDR2: MNHEY and SMNVEV (reference sequence). The J segment lost 0 bases and the V segment lost 6 bases, leaving 9 bases of the junction unmatched. CDR3: CASSLTGGSSSYNEQFF. The CDR3 DNA reads as TGTGCCAGCAGCTTAACAGGGGGCTCCAGCTCCTACAATGAGCAGTTCTTC.

V usage is TRBV4-1 and J usage is TRBJ2-1; TRBD2 agrees at 11 bases. J gave up 9 bases and V 5 bases, and 9 bases lay outside the gene matches. Germline V CDR1 and CDR2: MGHRA, YSYEKL. This CDR3 contains 15 residues. The CDR3 nucleotides are TGCGCCAGCAGCACGGAGGCTAGCGGGAGGACTGAGCAGTTCTTC. Translation gives CASSTEASGRTEQFF.

V and J are TRBV14 and TRBJ1-6, with TRBD1 matching 7 bases. Germline V gene lookup returns CDR1 SGHDN and CDR2 FVKESK. After removal of 2 bases from V and 7 bases from J, the junction contained 5 bases not matched to a gene. The CDR3 runs to 15 residues. For the CDR3, the DNA is TGTGCCAGCAGCCAACCCAGGGGGAACAATTCACCCCTCCACTTT. This translates into CASSQPRGNNSPLHF.

The chain is built from TRBV6-1 and TRBJ1-5, with D hard to call. This CDR3 contains 14 residues. Trimming took 6 bases from V and 0 from J, leaving 9 bases between them. Germline CDR1 MNHNS, CDR2 SASEGT. The CDR3 spells CASRTTDSNQPQHF. CDR3 in DNA: TGTGCCAGCAGGACCACAGATAGCAATCAGCCCCAGCATTTT.

V and J are TRBV29-1 and TRBJ2-7, with TRBD2 matching over 14 bases. This CDR3 has 17 residues. The germline CDR1 and CDR2 sequences are SQVTM and ANQGSEA. Trimming took 0 bases from V and 0 from J; bases not matched to a gene: 4. Here the CDR3 reads CSVEEGTSGGPSYEQYF. DNA for the CDR3: TGCAGCGTTGAAGAAGGGACTAGCGGGGGTCCCTCCTACGAGCAGTACTTC.

The chain carries TRBV5-4 and TRBJ2-1; 12 bases match TRBD2. Germline-derived CDR1 and CDR2 are SGHNT and YYREEE (reference sequence). This CDR3 is built from 16 residues. V dropped 3 bases and J dropped 8; count of bases not matched to a gene: 9. The CDR3 spells CASSSGKTSGSDEQFF. The CDR3 nucleotides are TGTGCCAGCAGCTCGGGGAAGACTAGCGGGAGCGATGAGCAGTTCTTC.

J is TRBJ2-3 and V is TRBV4-2; 11 bases align to TRBD2. Germline V gives CDR1 LGHNA, CDR2 YNFKEQ. V shed 0 bases and J 4 bases; nucleotides not matched to a gene: 3. CDR3 length: 16 amino acids. The CDR3 spells CASSQELAGGPDTQYF. As DNA, the CDR3 is TGTGCCAGCAGCCAAGAATTAGCGGGGGGGCCAGATACGCAGTATTTT.